The 20 T cell receptor beta chains in this list originate from one sample, sequenced in a study of blood T cell repertoires in COVID-19. Libraries were prepared by immunoSEQ multiplex PCR; TCRdb keeps only in-frame clonotypes and omits some of them. The sample lists approximately 260,000 clones; approximately 86% were seen once. Sequencing was performed on PBMCs or T cells enriched from blood (not recorded which). These receptors all come from a woman aged 25 to 39 with acute COVID-19.

This chain connects TRBV5-4 to TRBJ2-3, with D perhaps matching TRBD1 (5 bases). CDR3 size: 13 residues. Germline CDR1 SGHNT, CDR2 YYREEE (reference sequence). Trimming took off 5 bases at V and 5 bases at J, with 12 bases between the two ends. In DNA form, the CDR3 reads TGTGCCAGCAGACTCCAGGGTGTAGATACGCAGTATTTT. Encoded protein: CASRLQGVDTQYF.

CDR3 amino acids: CASSLGRSSGRGYTF. CDR3 sequence (DNA): TGCGCCAGCAGCTTGGGAAGAAGCAGCGGGCGGGGCTACACCTTC. The rearrangement joins TRBV5-1 to TRBJ1-2; no reliable D call. CDR3 length: 15 amino acids. Germline loops: CDR1 SGHRS, CDR2 YFSETQ. V lost 0 bases, J lost 8 bases, and 17 bases lay in between.

This clone occurred a few times. The rearrangement links TRBV6-2 or TRBV6-3 to TRBJ2-1; 7 positions match TRBD2. The length of the CDR3 is 12 residues. J gave up 16 bases and V 2 bases, and 8 bases lay outside the gene matches. Per the germline V gene, CDR1 is MNHEY and CDR2 is SVGEGT. The chain's CDR3 is CASSYPGLPPFF. CDR3 nucleotides: TGTGCCAGCAGTTACCCGGGACTACCACCCTTCTTC.

As DNA, the CDR3 is TGTGCCAGCAGCATACCGGGGGGTTCCTACAATGAGCAGTTCTTC. It is translated as CASSIPGGSYNEQFF. The chain employs TRBV5-4 and TRBJ2-1, with 7 bases aligning to TRBD2. Germline-derived CDR1 and CDR2 are SGHNT and YYREEE (reference sequence). With 4 bases clipped from V and 1 base from J, the junction kept 5 bases outside the gene matches. The CDR3 length is 15 residues. The variable domain in full, completed from reference TRBV5-4 and TRBJ2-1, reads ETGVTQSPTHLIKTRGQQVTLRCSSQSGHNTVSWYQQALGQGPQFIFQYYREEENGRGNFPPRFSGLQFPNYSSELNVNALELDDSALYLCASSIPGGSYNEQFFGPGTRLTVL.

This sequence joins TRBV5-1 and TRBJ1-1, with D uncertain. The V gene lost 6 bases and the J gene lost 6 bases, with 15 bases spanning the gap. This CDR3 region has 13 residues. CDR1 is SGHRS, CDR2 YFSETQ, per germline. Written as DNA, the CDR3 is TGCGCCAGCACGAATGACGGGGTGGCTGAAGCTTTCTTT. Encoded protein: CASTNDGVAEAFF.

This clone was counted once. The chain couples TRBV12-3 or TRBV12-4 to TRBJ2-1, with D maybe TRBD1 (6 bases). The CDR3 covers 12 residues. V shed 8 bases and J shed 4 bases, with 9 bases lying between them. This CDR3 reads CASLDRYNEQFF. In DNA, the CDR3 is TGTGCCAGCTTGGACAGATACAATGAGCAGTTCTTC.

The J gene is TRBJ1-5, the V gene TRBV6-5; D is unresolved. Germline assignment: CDR1 MNHEY and CDR2 SVGAGI. The CDR3 consists of 13 residues. V was trimmed by 7 bases and J by 3 bases, leaving 10 bases between them. CDR3 coding DNA: TGTGCCAGCACCGCAGGTTCCAATCAGCCCCAGCATTTT. Its translation: CASTAGSNQPQHF.

This clone was detected once. This chain joins TRBV19 and TRBJ1-4; D may be TRBD1 (6 bases). V was pared by 6 bases and J by 7 bases, with 9 bases between. This CDR3 region has 12 residues. Looked up from germline, CDR1 is LNHDA and CDR2 is SQIVND (reference sequence). This chain's CDR3 is CASRRGLEKLFF. In nucleotides, the CDR3 is TGTGCCAGTAGGCGGGGGCTTGAAAAACTGTTTTTT.

The CDR3 sequence: CASSPTGGRIMNTEAFF. CDR3 DNA: TGTGCCAGCAGCCCAACAGGGGGCAGGATCATGAACACTGAAGCTTTCTTT. The rearrangement uses TRBV7-9 and TRBJ1-1; 9 bases align to TRBD1. Looked up from germline, CDR1 is SEHNR and CDR2 is FQNEAQ (reference sequence). Unmatched junction bases numbered 10, after V lost 5 bases and J lost 0 bases. The CDR3 sequence is 17 residues long.

This chain connects TRBV7-8 to TRBJ1-2; D unclear. Trimming removed 3 bases from V and 5 bases from J, with 13 bases in between. The CDR3 length is 14 residues. From germline, CDR1 is SGHVS and CDR2 FQNEAQ. The CDR3 bases are TGTGCCAGCAGCTTGTCATCTTCGGGGTATGGCTACACCTTC. The encoded protein is CASSLSSSGYGYTF. Based on the CDR3 plus reference TRBV7-8 and TRBJ1-2, the full variable domain is GAGVSQSPRYKVAKRGQDVALRCDPISGHVSLFWYQQALGQGPEFLTYFQNEAQLDKSGLPSDRFFAERPEGSVSTLKIQRTQQEDSAVYLCASSLSSSGYGYTFGSGTRLTVV.

This rearrangement joins TRBV11-2 to TRBJ2-1, with D tentatively TRBD2 (6 bases). The V gene lost 4 bases and the J gene lost 4 bases, with 11 bases spanning the gap. The CDR3 runs to 14 residues. Germline V gene lookup returns CDR1 SGHAT and CDR2 FQNNGV. CDR3 sequence (DNA): TGTGCCAGCAGCTGGGCGGAGGGGTACAATGAGCAGTTCTTC. This gives the protein CASSWAEGYNEQFF.

The rearrangement uses TRBV27 and TRBJ2-3; D may be TRBD1 (6 bases). This CDR3 has 14 residues. V gave up 3 bases and J gave up 0 bases, with 7 bases separating them. CDR1 is MNHEY, CDR2 SMNVEV, per germline (reference sequence). CDR3 residues: CASSLGASTDTQYF. The CDR3 nucleotides are TGTGCCAGCAGTTTGGGGGCGAGCACAGATACGCAGTATTTT.

The chain has TRBV11-2 and TRBJ2-1, with 12 bases lining up with TRBD2. The junction had 10 bases not matched to a gene; V was cut back by 1 base and J by 12 bases. This CDR3 has 16 residues. Germline lookup yields CDR1 SGHAT and CDR2 FQNNGV. CDR3 nucleotides: TGTGCCAGCAGCTTAGGATTTCTAGCGGGAGGGCCGAGGCAGTTCTTC. It specifies CASSLGFLAGGPRQFF.

This chain connects TRBV14 to TRBJ1-2; TRBD1 agrees at 9 bases. The V segment lost 4 bases and the J segment 6 bases; nucleotides outside the gene matches: 3. The CDR3 spans 13 residues. CDR1 and CDR2 from the germline V gene are SGHDN and FVKESK. CDR3 sequence (DNA): TGTGCCAGCAGCCCGGGACAGGGACATGGCTACACCTTC. It translates to CASSPGQGHGYTF.

V and J are TRBV28 and TRBJ2-1; D is possibly TRBD1 (6 bases). The CDR3 loop spans 15 amino acids. Trimming left V 1 base short and J 10 bases short, with 17 bases between. Germline V gives CDR1 MDHEN, CDR2 SYDVKM. The CDR3 coding sequence is TGTGCCAGCAGTTTATCCCCGGGACACTCGTTAGAGCAGTTCTTC. Translating gives CASSLSPGHSLEQFF. Based on the CDR3 plus reference TRBV28 and TRBJ2-1, the full variable domain is DVKVTQSSRYLVKRTGEKVFLECVQDMDHENMFWYRQDPGLGLRLIYFSYDVKMKEKGDIPEGYSVSREKKERFSLILESASTNQTSMYLCASSLSPGHSLEQFFGPGTRLTVL.

The chain is built from TRBV10-3 and TRBJ2-3, with D maybe TRBD1 (5 bases). The CDR3 contains 14 residues. Germline CDR1 reads ENHRY; CDR2 reads SYGVKD. V gave up 6 bases and J gave up 2 bases, with 12 bases separating them. CDR3 sequence (DNA): TGTGCCATCAGATCCTGGGGCAACACAGATACGCAGTATTTT. It is translated as CAIRSWGNTDTQYF.

The CDR3 here is CASSLEGLNQPQHF. CDR3 nucleotides: TGTGCCAGCTCACTGGAGGGTCTCAATCAGCCCCAGCATTTT. The V call is TRBV18, the J call TRBJ1-5; D unresolved. The CDR3 has 14 amino acids. Between the trimmed V and J ends, which lost 4 bases and 3 bases, there was a span of 10 bases. Germline V CDR1 and CDR2: KGHSH, LQKENI.

The rearrangement uses TRBV7-9 and TRBJ2-5; unclear D gene. The CDR3 runs to 16 residues. V lost 1 base, J lost 4 bases, and 16 bases lay in between. The germline V gene encodes CDR1 SEHNR and CDR2 FQNEAQ (reference sequence). The CDR3 is CASSLVRRQEGETQYF. DNA for the CDR3: TGTGCCAGCAGCTTAGTTCGTCGGCAGGAAGGAGAGACCCAGTACTTC.

The CDR3 spells CASTGGLGTEAFF. CDR3 sequence (DNA): TGTGCCAGCACGGGGGGTTTGGGAACTGAAGCTTTCTTT. The V and J genes are TRBV6-5 and TRBJ1-1; D possibly corresponds to TRBD1 (5 bases). CDR3 length equals 13 residues. V was clipped by 7 bases and J by 5 bases, with 14 bases between them. Looked up from germline, CDR1 is MNHEY and CDR2 is SVGAGI.

CDR3 nucleotides: TGTGCCAGCAGCGTAGGATACAGAAAAAGCACCGGGGAGCTGTTTTTT. Translation gives CASSVGYRKSTGELFF. The chain uses TRBV9 and TRBJ2-2; D gene unclear. The germline gives CDR1 SGDLS, CDR2 YYNGEE. The CDR3 is made up of 16 amino acids. V lost 0 bases, J lost 4 bases, and 13 bases lay in between.